The TCR beta chain under discussion was sequenced for a study of CD8 T cells in Susac syndrome. An input of about 0.45 to 1 ug of RNA was subjected to reverse transcription using random hexamers. TCRdb reprocessed the immunoSEQ multiplex PCR reads with MiXCR, giving one entry per CDR3 protein. This sample has around 270,000 distinct CDR3 sequences; 75% to 90% occur once, and the top ten carry around 0.18%. Negative isolation was used for CD8+ and CD4+ T cells, and FACS enrichment was applied to TEMRA cells. Trimming at V came to 3 bases and at J to 5 bases, leaving 12 bases not matched to a gene. CDR1 and CDR2 (germline): MGHRA, YSYEKL. The CDR3 totals 16 residues.

V and J are TRBV4-1 and TRBJ2-7; TRBD2 matches at 8 bases. The sequencing input was CD8+ T cells from PBMCs. The source is a human donor with multiple sclerosis. The CDR3 protein is CASSQAYSGLENEQYF. Here the CDR3 DNA reads TGCGCCAGCAGCCAGGCCTATTCGGGACTAGAGAACGAGCAGTACTTC.